These T cell receptor beta chains were read from a single sample in a study of T-cell reconstitution after alpha-beta-depleted transplantation in children. TCRdb recomputed calls from the PCR reads with MiXCR, one row per CDR3 protein. The sample has under 250,000 distinct CDR3 sequences, about 7% seen once. The sequenced sample was PBMCs, obtained before TCRalphabeta/CD19-depleted stem cell transplant. These receptors came from a boy aged 2 to 10 with acute lymphoblastic leukemia, due to receive a stem cell transplant. Both conserved end residues are part of each CDR3. A D gene is named only where the DNA matches it firmly. Only part of the rows carry a size: once, few, many, or a class if the clone is expanded.

clone size: many; J gene: TRBJ2-1; V gene: TRBV25-1; D gene: -; CDR3 DNA: TGTGCCAGCAGTGAATATGGTCTAGATGACTACAATGAGCAGTTCTTC; CDR3 protein: CASSEYGLDDYNEQFF
clone size: -; J gene: TRBJ1-6; V gene: TRBV10-2; D gene: -; CDR3 DNA: TGCGCCAGCAGTGAGTCACAGCGGAACAGAATATATTCACCCCTCCACTTT; CDR3 protein: CASSESQRNRIYSPLHF
clone size: few; J gene: TRBJ1-2; V gene: TRBV28; D gene: -; CDR3 DNA: TGTGCCAGCAGTTTACAGGAGCCGGGGGGTGGCTACACCTTC; CDR3 protein: CASSLQEPGGGYTF
clone size: few; J gene: TRBJ1-4; V gene: TRBV20-1; D gene: TRBD1; CDR3 DNA: TGCAGTGCTAACCGGGACAGGGGGCTCGGTAGTGAAAAACTGTTTTTT; CDR3 protein: CSANRDRGLGSEKLFF
clone size: -; J gene: TRBJ2-7; V gene: TRBV5-1; D gene: -; CDR3 DNA: TGCGCCAGCAGCGGGGCAGGGTTTCATGGATCCTACGAGCAGTACTTC; CDR3 protein: CASSGAGFHGSYEQYF
clone size: many; J gene: TRBJ2-6; V gene: TRBV7-2; D gene: -; CDR3 DNA: TGTGCCAGCAGCTTAGTGAGGGGATCTGGGGCCAACGTCCTGACTTTC; CDR3 protein: CASSLVRGSGANVLTF
clone size: few; J gene: TRBJ2-7; V gene: TRBV5-1; D gene: TRBD1; CDR3 DNA: TGCGCCAGCAGCCGAGGACAGGGGATCTCCTACGAGCAGTACTTC; CDR3 protein: CASSRGQGISYEQYF
clone size: -; J gene: TRBJ2-1; V gene: TRBV27; D gene: TRBD2; CDR3 DNA: TGTGCCAGCAGTCCCCTAGCGGGAGGAAATGAGCAGTTCTTC; CDR3 protein: CASSPLAGGNEQFF
clone size: few; J gene: TRBJ2-7; V gene: TRBV5-1; D gene: TRBD1; CDR3 DNA: TGCGCCAGCAGCTTGGAGACAGGGGACGAGCAGTACTTC; CDR3 protein: CASSLETGDEQYF
clone size: many; J gene: TRBJ1-5; V gene: TRBV4-2; D gene: -; CDR3 DNA: TGTGCCAGCAGCCCAGAGACAGCTAGCAATCAGCCCCAGCATTTT; CDR3 protein: CASSPETASNQPQHF
clone size: many; J gene: TRBJ2-7; V gene: TRBV12-3/TRBV12-4; D gene: TRBD1; CDR3 DNA: TGTGCCAGCAGTGGAGGACAGGGGGTAATCCACGAGCAGTACTTC; CDR3 protein: CASSGGQGVIHEQYF
clone size: many; J gene: TRBJ2-7; V gene: TRBV29-1; D gene: -; CDR3 DNA: TGCAGCGTCCCGGGACGATACGACGAGCAGTACTTC; CDR3 protein: CSVPGRYDEQYF
clone size: medium-sized; J gene: TRBJ1-5; V gene: TRBV5-6; D gene: -; CDR3 DNA: TGTGCCAGCAGCTTGGCCTCTGGGGCACTAAATCAGCCCCAGCATTTT; CDR3 protein: CASSLASGALNQPQHF
clone size: -; J gene: TRBJ2-7; V gene: TRBV20-1; D gene: TRBD1; CDR3 DNA: TGCAGTGCTACTCCCCCTTCCGGGACAGGAGTATACTCCTCCTACGAGCAGTACTTC; CDR3 protein: CSATPPSGTGVYSSYEQYF
clone size: once; J gene: TRBJ2-5; V gene: TRBV3-1; D gene: -; CDR3 DNA: TGTACCAGCAGTACACTTATGATGACTACAGGCCGCCAAGAGACCCAGTACTTC; CDR3 protein: CTSSTLMMTTGRQETQYF
clone size: many; J gene: TRBJ2-7; V gene: TRBV6-5; D gene: -; CDR3 DNA: TGTGCCAGCAGTTACTCTTGGACTGCCTCGGGCGAGCAGTACTTC; CDR3 protein: CASSYSWTASGEQYF
clone size: many; J gene: TRBJ2-2; V gene: TRBV7-8; D gene: -; CDR3 DNA: TGTGCCAGCACCCAGTTTCGGGGCGGGGAGCTGTTTTTT; CDR3 protein: CASTQFRGGELFF
clone size: few; J gene: TRBJ2-3; V gene: TRBV11-2; D gene: TRBD2; CDR3 DNA: TGTGCCAGCAGCTTTAGACTAGCGGGGACCACAATTAGCACAGATACGCAGTATTTT; CDR3 protein: CASSFRLAGTTISTDTQYF
clone size: -; J gene: TRBJ2-3; V gene: TRBV29-1; D gene: TRBD1; CDR3 DNA: TGCAGCGTCGTAGGGGGCGGGACAGATACGCAGTATTTT; CDR3 protein: CSVVGGGTDTQYF
clone size: -; J gene: TRBJ1-1; V gene: TRBV25-1; D gene: TRBD1; CDR3 DNA: TGTGCCAGCAACCGGGGACAGGGGTGGACTGAAGCTTTCTTT; CDR3 protein: CASNRGQGWTEAFF
clone size: few; J gene: TRBJ2-7; V gene: TRBV11-2; D gene: -; CDR3 DNA: TGTGCCAGCAGGTGGGGCCACGAGCAGTACTTC; CDR3 protein: CASRWGHEQYF
clone size: many; J gene: TRBJ2-2; V gene: TRBV6-1; D gene: -; CDR3 DNA: TGTGCCAGCAGCAAACCGCTCCATCCTCCGGGACGGCTGAACACCGGGGAGCTGTTTTTT; CDR3 protein: CASSKPLHPPGRLNTGELFF
clone size: -; J gene: TRBJ1-5; V gene: TRBV20-1; D gene: -; CDR3 DNA: TGCAGTGCTAGGTGGACGGAACCCAATCAGCCCCAGCATTTT; CDR3 protein: CSARWTEPNQPQHF
clone size: -; J gene: TRBJ1-6; V gene: TRBV7-2; D gene: TRBD1; CDR3 DNA: TGTGCCAGCAGCGCAGGACAGGGGGCGAATTCACCCCTCCACTTT; CDR3 protein: CASSAGQGANSPLHF
clone size: many; J gene: TRBJ2-1; V gene: TRBV3-1; D gene: TRBD2; CDR3 DNA: TGTGCCAGCAGCCAGAAGGGACTAGCGGATGAGCAGTTCTTC; CDR3 protein: CASSQKGLADEQFF
clone size: few; J gene: TRBJ2-3; V gene: TRBV5-4; D gene: -; CDR3 DNA: TGTGCCAGCAGCTTGGATACACGTAGAAGCACAGATACGCAGTATTTT; CDR3 protein: CASSLDTRRSTDTQYF
clone size: -; J gene: TRBJ1-5; V gene: TRBV2; D gene: -; CDR3 DNA: TGTGCCAGCAGTGAAGGAGGACAGAATAATCAGCCCCAGCATTTT; CDR3 protein: CASSEGGQNNQPQHF
clone size: many; J gene: TRBJ2-2; V gene: TRBV28; D gene: -; CDR3 DNA: TGTGCCAGCACCTCCCCCGGAGAGCCCCTCGACACCGGGGAGCTGTTTTTT; CDR3 protein: CASTSPGEPLDTGELFF
clone size: few; J gene: TRBJ1-5; V gene: TRBV4-3; D gene: TRBD1; CDR3 DNA: TGCGCCAGCAGCCAGATAAACCCGACAGGGGCGGTTAGCAATCAGCCCCAGCATTTT; CDR3 protein: CASSQINPTGAVSNQPQHF
clone size: few; J gene: TRBJ1-2; V gene: TRBV28; D gene: -; CDR3 DNA: -; CDR3 protein: CASSTSTGFYGYTF
clone size: many; J gene: TRBJ2-7; V gene: TRBV14; D gene: TRBD1; CDR3 DNA: TGTGCCAGCAGCCAAGATCGAGTTCCGGGACAGGGCCACGAGCAGTACTTC; CDR3 protein: CASSQDRVPGQGHEQYF
clone size: few; J gene: TRBJ2-3; V gene: TRBV7-6; D gene: TRBD1; CDR3 DNA: TGTGCCAGCAGCCCAGGGGGCCCCAAGACAGATACGCAGTATTTT; CDR3 protein: CASSPGGPKTDTQYF
clone size: many; J gene: TRBJ2-7; V gene: TRBV2; D gene: TRBD1; CDR3 DNA: TGTGCCAGCGCCCGGGACAGGGCCTACGAGCAGTACTTC; CDR3 protein: CASARDRAYEQYF
clone size: many; J gene: TRBJ2-7; V gene: TRBV10-2; D gene: -; CDR3 DNA: TGCGCCAGCAGTGAAAGGGGTCCGGGATACGAGCAGTACTTC; CDR3 protein: CASSERGPGYEQYF
clone size: many; J gene: TRBJ1-1; V gene: TRBV20-1; D gene: -; CDR3 DNA: TGCACGGCGACCGGACTCTCCCCCACTGAAGCTTTCTTT; CDR3 protein: CTATGLSPTEAFF
clone size: -; J gene: TRBJ2-3; V gene: TRBV19; D gene: -; CDR3 DNA: TGTGCCAGTAGCGGGGGGCTCGATACGCAGTATTTT; CDR3 protein: CASSGGLDTQYF
clone size: -; J gene: TRBJ2-7; V gene: TRBV27; D gene: -; CDR3 DNA: TGTGCCAGCAGTTTTTCGGGTAGGGGTACCTACGAGCAGTACTTC; CDR3 protein: CASSFSGRGTYEQYF
clone size: many; J gene: TRBJ2-1; V gene: TRBV7-8; D gene: -; CDR3 DNA: TGTGCCAGCAGCTTAGTTTTGGGGGCGGACAATGAGCAGTTCTTC; CDR3 protein: CASSLVLGADNEQFF
clone size: many; J gene: TRBJ1-5; V gene: TRBV5-6; D gene: -; CDR3 DNA: TGTGCCAGCAGCTGGGGGGATCAGCCCCAGCATTTT; CDR3 protein: CASSWGDQPQHF
clone size: few; J gene: TRBJ2-7; V gene: TRBV7-2; D gene: -; CDR3 DNA: TGTGCCAGCAGCCTACAGGGCCCATTCTACGAGCAGTACTTC; CDR3 protein: CASSLQGPFYEQYF
clone size: many; J gene: TRBJ2-3; V gene: TRBV7-3; D gene: -; CDR3 DNA: TGTGCCAGCAGCCCCACGGGGGACCGCACAGATACGCAGTATTTT; CDR3 protein: CASSPTGDRTDTQYF
clone size: many; J gene: TRBJ2-3; V gene: TRBV7-9; D gene: -; CDR3 DNA: TGTGCCAGCAGCTTCCAGGGGGGAGATACGCAGTATTTT; CDR3 protein: CASSFQGGDTQYF
clone size: once; J gene: TRBJ2-2; V gene: TRBV7-8; D gene: -; CDR3 DNA: TGTGCCAGCAGCTTACCACAGGGTGACACCGGGGAGCTGTTTTTT; CDR3 protein: CASSLPQGDTGELFF
clone size: many; J gene: TRBJ1-1; V gene: TRBV12-3/TRBV12-4; D gene: -; CDR3 DNA: TGTGCCAGCAGTTTAGGGGCAGGGGCGAACACTGAAGCTTTCTTT; CDR3 protein: CASSLGAGANTEAFF
clone size: once; J gene: TRBJ1-6; V gene: TRBV11-2; D gene: -; CDR3 DNA: TGTGCCAGCAGCTTATATCTGTATGGACCCCTCCACTTT; CDR3 protein: CASSLYLYGPLHF
clone size: many; J gene: TRBJ2-3; V gene: TRBV5-1; D gene: TRBD2; CDR3 DNA: TGCGCCAGCAGCTTGGATTGGGGACTAGCGGGGGGGCTCGATACGCAGTATTTT; CDR3 protein: CASSLDWGLAGGLDTQYF
clone size: -; J gene: TRBJ2-7; V gene: TRBV2; D gene: TRBD1; CDR3 DNA: TGTGCCAGCAGCGCAAGACAGGGCCCTCGGTACTTC; CDR3 protein: CASSARQGPRYF
clone size: many; J gene: TRBJ1-1; V gene: TRBV6-5; D gene: -; CDR3 DNA: TGTGCCAGCAGTTTAGACGGAGTGAACACTGAAGCTTTCTTT; CDR3 protein: CASSLDGVNTEAFF
clone size: many; J gene: TRBJ2-5; V gene: TRBV28; D gene: TRBD1; CDR3 DNA: TGTGCCAGCAGTTTATACCGGGACAGTCAAGAGACCCAGTACTTC; CDR3 protein: CASSLYRDSQETQYF